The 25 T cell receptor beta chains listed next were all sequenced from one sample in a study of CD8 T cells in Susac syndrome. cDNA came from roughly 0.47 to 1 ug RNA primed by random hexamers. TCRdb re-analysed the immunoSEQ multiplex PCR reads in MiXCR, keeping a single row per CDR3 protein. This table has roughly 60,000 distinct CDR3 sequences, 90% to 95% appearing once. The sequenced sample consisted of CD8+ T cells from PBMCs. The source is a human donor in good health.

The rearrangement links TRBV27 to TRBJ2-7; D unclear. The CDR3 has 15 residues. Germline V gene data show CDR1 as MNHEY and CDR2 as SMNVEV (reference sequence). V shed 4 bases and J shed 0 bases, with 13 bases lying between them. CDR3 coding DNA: TGTGCCAGCAGTTCCCCGGGCACCTACTCCTACGAGCAGTACTTC. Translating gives CASSSPGTYSYEQYF.

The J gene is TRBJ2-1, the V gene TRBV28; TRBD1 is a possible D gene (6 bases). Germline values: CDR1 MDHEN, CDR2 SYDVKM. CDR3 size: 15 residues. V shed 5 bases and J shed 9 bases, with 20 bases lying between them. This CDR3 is CASSSFGQLEVEQFF. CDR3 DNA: TGTGCCAGCAGTAGCTTCGGACAGCTCGAAGTTGAGCAGTTCTTC.

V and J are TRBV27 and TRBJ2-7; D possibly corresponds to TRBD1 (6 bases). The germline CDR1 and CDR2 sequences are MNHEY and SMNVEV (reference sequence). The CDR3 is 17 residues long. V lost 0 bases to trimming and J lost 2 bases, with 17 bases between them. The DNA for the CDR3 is TGTGCCAGCAGTTTATCGCGAGGGGGAACCCTTACCTACGAGCAGTACTTC. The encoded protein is CASSLSRGGTLTYEQYF.

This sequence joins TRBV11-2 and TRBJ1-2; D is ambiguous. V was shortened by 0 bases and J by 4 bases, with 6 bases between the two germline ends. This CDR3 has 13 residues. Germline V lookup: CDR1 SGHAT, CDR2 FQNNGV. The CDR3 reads CASSLEVGYGYTF. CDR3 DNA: TGTGCCAGCAGCTTAGAAGTCGGCTATGGCTACACCTTC.

The CDR3, as DNA: TGTGCCAGCAGGAGCTTGCAAGAGACCCAGTACTTC. Amino acids: CASRSLQETQYF. The V and J genes are TRBV6-5 and TRBJ2-5; D uncertain. The germline V gene has CDR1 MNHEY and CDR2 SVGAGI. The CDR3 runs to 12 residues. Trimming took off 6 bases at V and 2 bases at J, with 7 bases between the two ends.

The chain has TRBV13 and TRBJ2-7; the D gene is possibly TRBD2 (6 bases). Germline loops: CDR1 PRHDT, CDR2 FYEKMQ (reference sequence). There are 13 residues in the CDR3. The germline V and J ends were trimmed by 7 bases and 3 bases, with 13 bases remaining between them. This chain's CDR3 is CASNGPEGYEQYF. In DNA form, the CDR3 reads TGTGCCAGCAATGGTCCGGAGGGCTACGAGCAGTACTTC.

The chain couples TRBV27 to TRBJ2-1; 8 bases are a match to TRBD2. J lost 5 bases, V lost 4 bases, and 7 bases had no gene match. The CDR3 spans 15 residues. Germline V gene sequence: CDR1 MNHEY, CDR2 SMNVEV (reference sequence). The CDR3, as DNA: TGTGCCAGCAGTTGGGGCGGGGGGACAAACAATGAGCAGTTCTTC. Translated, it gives CASSWGGGTNNEQFF.

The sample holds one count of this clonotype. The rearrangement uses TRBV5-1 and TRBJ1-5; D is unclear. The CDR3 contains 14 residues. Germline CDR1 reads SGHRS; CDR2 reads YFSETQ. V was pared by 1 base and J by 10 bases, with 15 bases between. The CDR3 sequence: CASSLLGSPDPQHF. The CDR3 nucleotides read TGCGCCAGCAGCTTGTTGGGGTCCCCGGATCCCCAGCATTTT.

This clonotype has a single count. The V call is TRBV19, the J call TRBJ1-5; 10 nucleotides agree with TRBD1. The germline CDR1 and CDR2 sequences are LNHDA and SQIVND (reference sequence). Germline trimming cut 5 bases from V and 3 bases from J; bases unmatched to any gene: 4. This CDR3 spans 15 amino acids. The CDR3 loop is CASSVDRGHNQPQHF. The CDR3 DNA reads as TGTGCCAGTAGTGTTGACAGGGGGCACAATCAGCCCCAGCATTTT.

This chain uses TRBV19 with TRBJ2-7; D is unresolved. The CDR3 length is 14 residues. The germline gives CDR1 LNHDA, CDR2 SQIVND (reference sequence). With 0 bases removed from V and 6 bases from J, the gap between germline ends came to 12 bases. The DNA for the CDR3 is TGTGCCAGTAGTATAGATCTGGAGACTGGCGAGCAGTACTTC. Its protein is CASSIDLETGEQYF.

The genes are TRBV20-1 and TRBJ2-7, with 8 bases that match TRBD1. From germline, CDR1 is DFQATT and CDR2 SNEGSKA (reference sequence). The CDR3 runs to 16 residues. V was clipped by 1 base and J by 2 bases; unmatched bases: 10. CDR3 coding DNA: TGCAGTGCTAGAGGTGATCCGACAGGGGAACCCTACGAGCAGTACTTC. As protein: CSARGDPTGEPYEQYF.

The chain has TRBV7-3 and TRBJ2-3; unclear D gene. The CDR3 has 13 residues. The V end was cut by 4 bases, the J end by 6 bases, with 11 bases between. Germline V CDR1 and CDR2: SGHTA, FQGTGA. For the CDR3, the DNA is TGTGCCAGCAGCTCCGGTGCTTTCGATACGCAGTATTTT. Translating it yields CASSSGAFDTQYF.

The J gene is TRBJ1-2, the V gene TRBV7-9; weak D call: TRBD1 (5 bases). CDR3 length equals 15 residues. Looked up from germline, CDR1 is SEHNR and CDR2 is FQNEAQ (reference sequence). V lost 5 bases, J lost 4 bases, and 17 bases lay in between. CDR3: CASSAPMEGFYGYTF. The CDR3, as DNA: TGTGCCAGCAGCGCCCCGATGGAGGGGTTCTATGGCTACACCTTC.

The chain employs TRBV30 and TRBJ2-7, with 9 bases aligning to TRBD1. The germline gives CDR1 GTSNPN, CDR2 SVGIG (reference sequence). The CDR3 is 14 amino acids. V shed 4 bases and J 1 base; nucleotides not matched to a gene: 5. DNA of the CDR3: TGTGCCTGGAACCCCGGGACAGGGTCCTACGAGCAGTACTTC. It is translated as CAWNPGTGSYEQYF.

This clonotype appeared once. The CDR3: CASSPLGTGQETQYF. In nucleotides, the CDR3 is TGTGCCAGCAGCCCCCTTGGCACAGGCCAAGAGACCCAGTACTTC. The rearrangement links TRBV7-9 to TRBJ2-5; tentative D call: TRBD1 (5 bases). The CDR3 covers 15 residues. V dropped 5 bases and J dropped 1 base, with 14 bases sitting between them. In germline, CDR1 is SEHNR, CDR2 FQNEAQ (reference sequence). Supplemented by reference TRBV7-9 and TRBJ2-5, the full variable domain reads DTGVSQNPRHKITKRGQNVTFRCDPISEHNRLYWYRQTLGQGPEFLTYFQNEAQLEKSRLLSDRFSAERPKGSFSTLEIQRTEQGDSAMYLCASSPLGTGQETQYFGPGTRLLVL.

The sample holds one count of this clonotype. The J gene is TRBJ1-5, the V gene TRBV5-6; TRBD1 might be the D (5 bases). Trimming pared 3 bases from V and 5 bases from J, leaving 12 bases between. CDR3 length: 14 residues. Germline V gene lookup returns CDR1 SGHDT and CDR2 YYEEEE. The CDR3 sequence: CASSYSTGDQPQHF. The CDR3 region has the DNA TGTGCCAGCAGCTACTCAACGGGGGATCAGCCCCAGCATTTT.

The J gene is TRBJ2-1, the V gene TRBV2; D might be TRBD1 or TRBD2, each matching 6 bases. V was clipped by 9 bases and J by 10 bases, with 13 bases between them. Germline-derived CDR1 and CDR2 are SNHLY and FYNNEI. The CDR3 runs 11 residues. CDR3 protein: CARNSGGEQFF. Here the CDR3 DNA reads TGTGCCAGAAATTCCGGGGGCGAGCAGTTCTTC.

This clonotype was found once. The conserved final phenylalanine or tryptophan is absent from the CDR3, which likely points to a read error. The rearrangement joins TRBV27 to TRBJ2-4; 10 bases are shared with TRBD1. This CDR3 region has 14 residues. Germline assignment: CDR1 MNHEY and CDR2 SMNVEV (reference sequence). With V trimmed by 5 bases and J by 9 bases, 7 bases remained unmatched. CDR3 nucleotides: TGTGCCAGCAGTACTACGACAGGGGGCGGCATTCAGTACTTG. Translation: CASSTTTGGGIQYL.

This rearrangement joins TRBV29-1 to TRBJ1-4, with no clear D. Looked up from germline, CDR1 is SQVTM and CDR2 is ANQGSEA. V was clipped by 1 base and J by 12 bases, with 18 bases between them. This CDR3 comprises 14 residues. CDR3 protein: CSVEVGAHPLELFF. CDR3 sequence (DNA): TGCAGCGTTGAAGTGGGAGCCCATCCGTTGGAACTGTTTTTT.

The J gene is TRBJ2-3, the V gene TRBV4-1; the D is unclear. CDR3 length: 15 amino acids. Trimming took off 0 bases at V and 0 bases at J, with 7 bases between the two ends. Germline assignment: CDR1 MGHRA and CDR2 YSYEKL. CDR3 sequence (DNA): TGCGCCAGCAGCCAAGACTCTTCTAGCACAGATACGCAGTATTTT. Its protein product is CASSQDSSSTDTQYF.

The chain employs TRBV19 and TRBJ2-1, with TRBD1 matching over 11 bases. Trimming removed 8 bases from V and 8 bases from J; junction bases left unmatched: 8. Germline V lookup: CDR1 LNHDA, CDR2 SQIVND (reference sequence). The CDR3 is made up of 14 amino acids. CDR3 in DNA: TGTGCCAGTCGTCCGTGGACAGGGGGCGATGAGCAGTTCTTC. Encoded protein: CASRPWTGGDEQFF.

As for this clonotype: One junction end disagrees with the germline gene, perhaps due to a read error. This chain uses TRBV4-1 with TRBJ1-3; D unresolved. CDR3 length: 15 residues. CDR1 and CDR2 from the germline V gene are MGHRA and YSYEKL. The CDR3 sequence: CASSLGLSSENTIYF. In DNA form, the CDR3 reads TGCGCCAGCAGCCTCGGACTTAGCTCTGAAAACACCATATATTTT.

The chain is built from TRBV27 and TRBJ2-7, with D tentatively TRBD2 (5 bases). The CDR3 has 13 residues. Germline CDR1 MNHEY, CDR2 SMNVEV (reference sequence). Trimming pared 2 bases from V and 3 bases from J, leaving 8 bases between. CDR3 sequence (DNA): TGTGCCAGCAGTTTACAGGCGGGCTACGAGCAGTACTTC. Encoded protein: CASSLQAGYEQYF.

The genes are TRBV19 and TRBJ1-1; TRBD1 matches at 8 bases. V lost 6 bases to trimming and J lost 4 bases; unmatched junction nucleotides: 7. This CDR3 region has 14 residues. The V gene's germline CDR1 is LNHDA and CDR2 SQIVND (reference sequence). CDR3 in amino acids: CASRPDRGGTEAFF. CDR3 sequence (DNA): TGTGCCAGTAGACCCGACAGGGGAGGCACTGAAGCTTTCTTT. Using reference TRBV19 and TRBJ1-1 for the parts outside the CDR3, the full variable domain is DGGITQSPKYLFRKEGQNVTLSCEQNLNHDAMYWYRQDPGQGLRLIYYSQIVNDFQKGDIAEGYSVSREKKESFPLTVTSAQKNPTAFYLCASRPDRGGTEAFFGQGTRLTVV.

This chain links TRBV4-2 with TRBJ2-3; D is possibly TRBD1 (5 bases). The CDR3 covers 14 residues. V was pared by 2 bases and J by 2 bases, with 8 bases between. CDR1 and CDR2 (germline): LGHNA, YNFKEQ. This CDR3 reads CASSQTGSTDTQYF. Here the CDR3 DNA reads TGTGCCAGCAGCCAAACAGGTTCCACAGATACGCAGTATTTT.